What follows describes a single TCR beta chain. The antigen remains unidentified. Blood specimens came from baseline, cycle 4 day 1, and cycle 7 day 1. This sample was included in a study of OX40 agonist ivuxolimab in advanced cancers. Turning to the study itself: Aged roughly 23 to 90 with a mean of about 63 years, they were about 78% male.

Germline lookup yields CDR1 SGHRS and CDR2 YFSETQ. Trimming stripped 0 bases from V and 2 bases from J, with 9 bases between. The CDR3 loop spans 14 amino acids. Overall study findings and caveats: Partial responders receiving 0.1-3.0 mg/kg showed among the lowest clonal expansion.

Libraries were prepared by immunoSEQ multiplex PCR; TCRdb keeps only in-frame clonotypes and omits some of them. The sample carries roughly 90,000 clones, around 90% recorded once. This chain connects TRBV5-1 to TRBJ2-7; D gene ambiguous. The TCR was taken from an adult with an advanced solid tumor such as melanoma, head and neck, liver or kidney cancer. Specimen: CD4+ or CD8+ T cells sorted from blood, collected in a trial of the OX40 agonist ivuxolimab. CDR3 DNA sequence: TGCGCCAGCAGCTTGGAGGTCTACCCCTACGAGCAGTACTTC. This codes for CASSLEVYPYEQYF.